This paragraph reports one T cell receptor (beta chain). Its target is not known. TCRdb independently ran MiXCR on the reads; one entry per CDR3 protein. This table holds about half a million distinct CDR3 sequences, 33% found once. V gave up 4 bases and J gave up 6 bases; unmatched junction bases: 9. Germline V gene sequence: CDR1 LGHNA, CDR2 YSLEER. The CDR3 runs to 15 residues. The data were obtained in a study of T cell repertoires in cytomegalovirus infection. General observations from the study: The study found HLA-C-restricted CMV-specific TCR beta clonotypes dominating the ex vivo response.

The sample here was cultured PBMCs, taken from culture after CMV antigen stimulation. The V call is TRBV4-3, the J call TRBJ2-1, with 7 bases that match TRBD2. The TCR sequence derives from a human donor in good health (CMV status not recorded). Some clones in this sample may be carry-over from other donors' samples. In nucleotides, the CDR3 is TGCGCCAGCAGCCTAAGGCGCGGGGGAGTCAATGAGCAGTTCTTC. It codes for CASSLRRGGVNEQFF.